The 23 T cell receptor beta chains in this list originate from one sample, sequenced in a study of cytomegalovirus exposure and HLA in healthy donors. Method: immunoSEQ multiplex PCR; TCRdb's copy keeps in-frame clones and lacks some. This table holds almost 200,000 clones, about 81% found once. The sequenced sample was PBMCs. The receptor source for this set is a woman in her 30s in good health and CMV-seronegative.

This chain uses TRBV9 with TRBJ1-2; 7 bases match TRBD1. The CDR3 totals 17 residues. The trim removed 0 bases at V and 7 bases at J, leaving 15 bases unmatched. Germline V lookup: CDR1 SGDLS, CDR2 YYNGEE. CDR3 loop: CASSVGPPLDRAGGYTF. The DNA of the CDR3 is TGTGCCAGCAGCGTAGGCCCGCCCCTAGACAGGGCGGGTGGCTACACCTTC.

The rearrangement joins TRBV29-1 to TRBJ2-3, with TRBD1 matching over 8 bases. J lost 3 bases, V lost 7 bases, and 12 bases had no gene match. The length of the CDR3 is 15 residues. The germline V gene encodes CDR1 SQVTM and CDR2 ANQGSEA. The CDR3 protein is CSAQSGQGATDTQYF. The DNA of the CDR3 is TGCAGCGCCCAATCGGGGCAGGGGGCAACAGATACGCAGTATTTT.

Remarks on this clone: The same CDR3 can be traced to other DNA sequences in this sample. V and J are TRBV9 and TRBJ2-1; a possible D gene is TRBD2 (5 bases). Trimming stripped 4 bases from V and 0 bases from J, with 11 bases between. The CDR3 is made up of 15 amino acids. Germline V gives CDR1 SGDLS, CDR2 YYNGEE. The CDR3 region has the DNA TGTGCCAGCAGCCCCGGACTGAGCTCCTACAATGAGCAGTTCTTC. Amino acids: CASSPGLSSYNEQFF.

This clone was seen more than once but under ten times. CDR3 protein: CASSSREGLGNEQFF. CDR3 in DNA: TGTGCCAGCAGCAGTCGGGAGGGCCTCGGCAATGAGCAGTTCTTC. The chain carries TRBV14 and TRBJ2-1; TRBD2 matches at 8 bases. The germline V gene has CDR1 SGHDN and CDR2 FVKESK. With V trimmed by 5 bases and J by 6 bases, 9 bases remained unmatched. This CDR3 region has 15 residues.

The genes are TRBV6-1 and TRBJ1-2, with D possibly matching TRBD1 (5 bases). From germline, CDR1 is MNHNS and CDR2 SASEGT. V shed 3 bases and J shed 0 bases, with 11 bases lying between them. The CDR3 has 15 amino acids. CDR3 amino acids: CASSERRVTNYGYTF. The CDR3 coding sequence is TGTGCCAGCAGTGAGCGCAGGGTTACTAACTATGGCTACACCTTC.

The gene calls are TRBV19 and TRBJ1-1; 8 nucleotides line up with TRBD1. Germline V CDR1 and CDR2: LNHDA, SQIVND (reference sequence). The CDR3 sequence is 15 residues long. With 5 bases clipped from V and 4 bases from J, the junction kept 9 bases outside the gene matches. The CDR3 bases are TGTGCCAGTAGTCCGTTGGACAGGGTGCGCACTGAAGCTTTCTTT. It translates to CASSPLDRVRTEAFF.

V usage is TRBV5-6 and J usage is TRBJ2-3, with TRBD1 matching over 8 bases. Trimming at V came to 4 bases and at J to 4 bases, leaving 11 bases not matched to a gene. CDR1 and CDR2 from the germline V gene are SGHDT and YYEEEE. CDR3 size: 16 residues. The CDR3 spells CASSPRTGSSADTQYF. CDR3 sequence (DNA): TGTGCCAGCAGCCCCAGGACAGGGAGTTCTGCAGATACGCAGTATTTT.

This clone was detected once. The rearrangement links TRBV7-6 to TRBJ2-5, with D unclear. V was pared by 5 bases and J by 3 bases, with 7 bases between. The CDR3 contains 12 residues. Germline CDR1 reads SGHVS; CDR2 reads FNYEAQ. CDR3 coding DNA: TGTGCCAGCAGCCGTCGCGAAGAGACCCAGTACTTC. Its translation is CASSRREETQYF.

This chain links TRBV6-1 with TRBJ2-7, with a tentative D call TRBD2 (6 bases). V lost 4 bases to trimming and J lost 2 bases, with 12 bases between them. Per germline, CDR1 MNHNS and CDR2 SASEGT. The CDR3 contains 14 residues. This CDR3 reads CASSVGTPTYEQYF. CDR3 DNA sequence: TGTGCCAGCAGTGTCGGGACTCCAACCTACGAGCAGTACTTC.

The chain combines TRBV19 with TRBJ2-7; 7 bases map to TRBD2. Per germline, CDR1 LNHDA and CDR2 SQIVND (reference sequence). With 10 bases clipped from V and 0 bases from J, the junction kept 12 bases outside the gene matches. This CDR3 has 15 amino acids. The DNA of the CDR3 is TGTGCCACCAGCCACGGGACTACCCTCTCCTACGAGCAGTACTTC. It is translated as CATSHGTTLSYEQYF.

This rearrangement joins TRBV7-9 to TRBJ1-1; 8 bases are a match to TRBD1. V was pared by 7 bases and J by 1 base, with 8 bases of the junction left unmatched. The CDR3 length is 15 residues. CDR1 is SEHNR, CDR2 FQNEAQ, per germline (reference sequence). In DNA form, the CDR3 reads TGTGCCAGCAACTCCCCGGGACAGGCGAACACTGAAGCTTTCTTT. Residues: CASNSPGQANTEAFF.

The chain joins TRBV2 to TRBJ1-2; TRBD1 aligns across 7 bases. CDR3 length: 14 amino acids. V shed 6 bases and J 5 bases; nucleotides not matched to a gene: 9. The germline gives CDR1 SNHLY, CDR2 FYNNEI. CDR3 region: CASSLGTVLYGYTF. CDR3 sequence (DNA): TGTGCCAGCAGCCTTGGGACAGTTCTATATGGCTACACCTTC.

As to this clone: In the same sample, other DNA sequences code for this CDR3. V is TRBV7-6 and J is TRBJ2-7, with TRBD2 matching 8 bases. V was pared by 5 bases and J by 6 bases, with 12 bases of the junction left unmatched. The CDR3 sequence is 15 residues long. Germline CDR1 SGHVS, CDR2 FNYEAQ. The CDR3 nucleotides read TGTGCCAGCAGCAGAGACCGAGCGGGGGTCTCCGAGCAGTACTTC. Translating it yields CASSRDRAGVSEQYF. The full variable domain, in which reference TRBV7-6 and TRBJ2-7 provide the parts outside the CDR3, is GAGVSQSPRYKVTKRGQDVALRCDPISGHVSLYWYRQALGQGPEFLTYFNYEAQQDKSGLPNDRFSAERPEGSISTLTIQRTEQRDSAMYRCASSRDRAGVSEQYFGPGTRLTVT.

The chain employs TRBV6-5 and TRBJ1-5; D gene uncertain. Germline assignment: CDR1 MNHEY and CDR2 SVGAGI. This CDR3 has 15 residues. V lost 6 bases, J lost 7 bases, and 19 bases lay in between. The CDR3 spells CASRPSGSLAQPQHF. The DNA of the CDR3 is TGTGCCAGCAGACCCTCGGGGTCCCTCGCACAGCCCCAGCATTTT.

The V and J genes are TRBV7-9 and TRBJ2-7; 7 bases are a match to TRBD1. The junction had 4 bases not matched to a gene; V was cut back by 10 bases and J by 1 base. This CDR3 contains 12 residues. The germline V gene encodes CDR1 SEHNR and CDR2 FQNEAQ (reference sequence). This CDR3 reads CATDRASYEQYF. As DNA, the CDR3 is TGTGCCACCGACAGGGCTTCCTACGAGCAGTACTTC. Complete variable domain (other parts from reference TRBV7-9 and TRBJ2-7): DTGVSQNPRHKITKRGQNVTFRCDPISEHNRLYWYRQTLGQGPEFLTYFQNEAQLEKSRLLSDRFSAERPKGSFSTLEIQRTEQGDSAMYLCATDRASYEQYFGPGTRLTVT.

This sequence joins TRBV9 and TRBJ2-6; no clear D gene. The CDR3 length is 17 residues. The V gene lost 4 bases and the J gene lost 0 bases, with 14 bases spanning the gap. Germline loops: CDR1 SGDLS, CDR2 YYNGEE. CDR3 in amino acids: CASSPTLRHSGANVLTF. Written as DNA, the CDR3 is TGTGCCAGCAGCCCAACCCTCAGGCACTCTGGGGCCAACGTCCTGACTTTC.

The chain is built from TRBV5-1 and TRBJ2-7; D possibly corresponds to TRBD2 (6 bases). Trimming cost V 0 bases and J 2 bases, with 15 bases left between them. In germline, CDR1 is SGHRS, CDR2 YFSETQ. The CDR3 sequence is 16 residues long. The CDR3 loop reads CASSLVGDSLAYEQYF. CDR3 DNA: TGCGCCAGCAGCTTGGTAGGGGACTCACTAGCCTACGAGCAGTACTTC.

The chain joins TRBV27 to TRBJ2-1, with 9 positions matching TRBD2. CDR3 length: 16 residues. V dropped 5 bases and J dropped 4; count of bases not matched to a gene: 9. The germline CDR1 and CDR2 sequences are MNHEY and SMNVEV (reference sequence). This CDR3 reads CASSPSLAGLYNEQFF. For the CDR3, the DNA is TGTGCCAGCAGTCCCTCACTAGCGGGTCTTTACAATGAGCAGTTCTTC.

For the CDR3, the DNA is TGTGCCTGGAGTGTACTTGGTAGCGGGGGGCGGACCCAGTACTTC. As protein: CAWSVLGSGGRTQYF. The rearrangement joins TRBV30 to TRBJ2-5, with 10 nucleotides matching TRBD2. Trimming cost V 0 bases and J 7 bases; bases outside gene matches: 8. This CDR3 spans 15 amino acids. Germline V lookup: CDR1 GTSNPN, CDR2 SVGIG (reference sequence).

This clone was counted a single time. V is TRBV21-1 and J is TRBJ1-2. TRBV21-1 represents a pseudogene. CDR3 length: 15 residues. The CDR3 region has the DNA TGTGCCAGCAGCAATGTTCCGGCAAGAACTAATGGCTACACCTTC. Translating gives CASSNVPARTNGYTF.

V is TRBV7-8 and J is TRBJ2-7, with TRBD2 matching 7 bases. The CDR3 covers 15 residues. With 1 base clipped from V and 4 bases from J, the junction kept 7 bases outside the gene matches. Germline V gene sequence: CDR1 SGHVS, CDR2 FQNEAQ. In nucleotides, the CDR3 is TGTGCCAGCAGCTTAGTTTCCCCCGGGGGGTACGAGCAGTACTTC. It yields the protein CASSLVSPGGYEQYF.

In nucleotides, the CDR3 is TGCGCCAGCAGCTTGGCCGCCCAGAGGAGGACAGATACGCAGTATTTT. This translates into CASSLAAQRRTDTQYF. This chain links TRBV5-1 with TRBJ2-3; TRBD2 might be the D (5 bases). This CDR3 contains 16 residues. Germline V gene sequence: CDR1 SGHRS, CDR2 YFSETQ. V lost 0 bases to trimming and J lost 3 bases, with 14 bases between them. The full variable domain, in which reference TRBV5-1 and TRBJ2-3 provide the parts outside the CDR3, is KAGVTQTPRYLIKTRGQQVTLSCSPISGHRSVSWYQQTPGQGLQFLFEYFSETQRNKGNFPGRFSGRQFSNSRSEMNVSTLELGDSALYLCASSLAAQRRTDTQYFGPGTRLTVL.

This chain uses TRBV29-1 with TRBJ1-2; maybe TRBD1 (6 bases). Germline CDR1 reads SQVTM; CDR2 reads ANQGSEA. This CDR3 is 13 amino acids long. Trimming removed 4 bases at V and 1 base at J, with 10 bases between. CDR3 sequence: CSVGTEDNYGYTF. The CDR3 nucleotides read TGCAGCGTTGGGACAGAAGATAACTATGGCTACACCTTC.